This TCR beta chain was observed in a study of T-cell reconstitution after alpha-beta-depleted transplantation in children. Study-level results: At one year after transplant, newly produced T cells mostly accounted for T-cell counts and diversity. It was surviving recipient T cells and thymic progenitors that gave some patients high TCRbeta diversity at day 60.

Germline V gene lookup returns CDR1 SGDLS and CDR2 YYNGEE. CDR3 length: 15 amino acids. V lost 4 bases to trimming and J lost 6 bases, with 16 bases between them. This sample's TCRbeta library carried unique molecular identifier barcodes. TCRdb analysed the PCR reads with MiXCR anew, one entry per CDR3 protein. In the table there are around 440,000 distinct CDR3 sequences, roughly a tenth of which are singletons. Concerning this clonotype: Its antigen is unknown.

Sequences were derived from PBMCs, sampled before TCRalphabeta/CD19-depleted stem cell transplant. This clonotype was sampled from a child aged 2 to 10 with inherited bone marrow failure, due to receive a stem cell transplant. This chain links TRBV9 with TRBJ2-2; D uncertain. The CDR3, as DNA: TGTGCCAGCAGCCCCCGGGCTATGGTGTCCGGGGAGCTGTTTTTT. Its translation is CASSPRAMVSGELFF.